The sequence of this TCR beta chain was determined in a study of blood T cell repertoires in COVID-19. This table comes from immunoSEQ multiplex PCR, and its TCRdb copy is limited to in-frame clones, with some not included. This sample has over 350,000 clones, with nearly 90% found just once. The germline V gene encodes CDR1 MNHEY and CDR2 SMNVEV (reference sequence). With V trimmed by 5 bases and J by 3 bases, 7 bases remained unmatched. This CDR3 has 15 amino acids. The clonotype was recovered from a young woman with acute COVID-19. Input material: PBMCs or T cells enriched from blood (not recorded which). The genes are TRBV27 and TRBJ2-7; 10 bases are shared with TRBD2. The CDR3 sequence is CASSPIAGGLYEQYF. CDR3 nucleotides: TGTGCCAGCAGTCCGATAGCGGGAGGACTCTACGAGCAGTACTTC.